These 8 T cell receptor beta chains originate from one sample sequenced in a study of cytomegalovirus exposure and HLA in healthy donors. Assay used: immunoSEQ multiplex PCR; TCRdb lists only in-frame clones, some missing. The data show about 140,000 clones, approximately 87% seen once. Sequenced input: PBMCs. These TCRs come from a man aged 18 to 29 in good health and CMV-seronegative.

In this sample, this clone turned up a few times. The J gene is TRBJ1-2, the V gene TRBV28, with a weak D call TRBD1 (5 bases). The V end lost 5 bases, the J end lost 8 bases, and 12 bases lay between the germline ends. CDR1 MDHEN and CDR2 SYDVKM come from the germline V gene. The CDR3 sequence is 12 residues long. In DNA form, the CDR3 reads TGTGCCAGCAGTCCCCGGACATCAGGCTACACCTTC. This gives the protein CASSPRTSGYTF.

The CDR3 protein is CASYPGTVVLGNTIYF. The CDR3 DNA reads TGTGCCTCGTATCCCGGGACAGTAGTTCTCGGAAACACCATATATTTT. The V and J genes are TRBV30 and TRBJ1-3; 7 positions match TRBD1. The trim removed 7 bases at V and 4 bases at J, leaving 16 bases unmatched. The germline CDR1 and CDR2 sequences are GTSNPN and SVGIG (reference sequence). The CDR3 has 16 residues.

This clone was recorded only once. V is TRBV5-2 and J is TRBJ1-2. TRBV5-2 is classified as a pseudogene. This CDR3 comprises 16 residues. The CDR3 DNA is TGTGCCAGCAACGAAGTACGAGAGTACGAAAACTATGGCTACACCTTC. Translated: CASNEVREYENYGYTF.

The J gene is TRBJ2-3, the V gene TRBV7-2; 7 bases are shared with TRBD1. J gave up 8 bases and V 5 bases, and 10 bases lay outside the gene matches. Germline V gives CDR1 SGHTA, CDR2 FQGNSA. The CDR3 extends over 14 amino acids. CDR3 amino acids: CASSPGTVVSTQYF. CDR3 bases: TGTGCCAGCAGCCCCGGGACAGTAGTTTCTACGCAGTATTTT.

This clone was seen once. The rearrangement joins TRBV7-6 to TRBJ2-7; 9 bases line up with TRBD1. With 5 bases clipped from V and 3 bases from J, the junction kept 5 bases outside the gene matches. CDR3 length equals 14 residues. Per germline, CDR1 SGHVS and CDR2 FNYEAQ. The CDR3 DNA reads TGTGCCAGCAGCGCGGGACAGGGAGGCTACGAGCAGTACTTC. Its protein product is CASSAGQGGYEQYF.

The V and J genes are TRBV12-5 and TRBJ2-2, with TRBD1 matching over 9 bases. The CDR3 extends over 15 amino acids. V gave up 6 bases and J gave up 3 bases; unmatched junction bases: 5. The germline CDR1 and CDR2 sequences are LGHNT and FRNRAP. The CDR3 region has the DNA TGTGCTAGTGGCTTCGGACAGGGGTACACCGGGGAGCTGTTTTTT. Its translation is CASGFGQGYTGELFF.

Here the CDR3 DNA reads TGTGCCAGCAGTGGCAGCGCGGCCTCCTACGAGCAGTACTTC. Amino acid sequence: CASSGSAASYEQYF. The V gene is TRBV2, the J gene TRBJ2-7; D is unresolved. The CDR3 sequence is 14 residues long. V was pared by 4 bases and J by 0 bases, with 10 bases between. Germline V gene data show CDR1 as SNHLY and CDR2 as FYNNEI. Using reference TRBV2 and TRBJ2-7 for the parts outside the CDR3, the full variable domain is EPEVTQTPSHQVTQMGQEVILRCVPISNHLYFYWYRQILGQKVEFLVSFYNNEISEKSEIFDDQFSVERPDGSNFTLKIRSTKLEDSAMYFCASSGSAASYEQYFGPGTRLTVT.

The chain couples TRBV7-5 to TRBJ2-5; TRBD1 is the table's D call, not checked against the DNA. TRBV7-5 is annotated as a pseudogene. The CDR3 totals 15 residues. The CDR3 reads CARSLGTGSQETQYF. CDR3 nucleotides: TGTGCCAGAAGCTTAGGGACAGGGTCCCAAGAGACCCAGTACTTC.